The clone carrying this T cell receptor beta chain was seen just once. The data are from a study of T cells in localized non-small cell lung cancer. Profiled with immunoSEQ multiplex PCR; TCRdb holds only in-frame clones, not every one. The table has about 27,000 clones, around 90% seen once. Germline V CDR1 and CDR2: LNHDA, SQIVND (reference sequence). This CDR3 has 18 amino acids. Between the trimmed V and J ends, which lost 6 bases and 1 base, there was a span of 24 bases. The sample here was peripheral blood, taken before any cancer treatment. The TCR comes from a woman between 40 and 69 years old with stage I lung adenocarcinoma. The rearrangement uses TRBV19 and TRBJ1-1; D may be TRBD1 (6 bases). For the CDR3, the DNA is TGTGCCAGTAGCCCAACGACAGGTTCGGTTTTTAGGAACACTGAAGCTTTCTTT. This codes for CASSPTTGSVFRNTEAFF.